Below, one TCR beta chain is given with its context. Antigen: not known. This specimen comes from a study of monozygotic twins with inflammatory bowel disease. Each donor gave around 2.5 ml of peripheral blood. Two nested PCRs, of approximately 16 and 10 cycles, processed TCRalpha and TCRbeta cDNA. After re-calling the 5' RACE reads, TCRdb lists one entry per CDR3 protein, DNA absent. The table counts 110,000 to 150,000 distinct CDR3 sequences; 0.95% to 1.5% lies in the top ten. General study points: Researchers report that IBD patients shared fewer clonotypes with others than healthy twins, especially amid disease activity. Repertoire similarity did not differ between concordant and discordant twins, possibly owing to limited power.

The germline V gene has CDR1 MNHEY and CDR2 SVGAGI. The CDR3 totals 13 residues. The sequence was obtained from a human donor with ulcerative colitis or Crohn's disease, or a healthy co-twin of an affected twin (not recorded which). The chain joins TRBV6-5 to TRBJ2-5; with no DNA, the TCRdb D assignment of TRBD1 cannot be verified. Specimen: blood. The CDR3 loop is CASSTGQDGTQYF.